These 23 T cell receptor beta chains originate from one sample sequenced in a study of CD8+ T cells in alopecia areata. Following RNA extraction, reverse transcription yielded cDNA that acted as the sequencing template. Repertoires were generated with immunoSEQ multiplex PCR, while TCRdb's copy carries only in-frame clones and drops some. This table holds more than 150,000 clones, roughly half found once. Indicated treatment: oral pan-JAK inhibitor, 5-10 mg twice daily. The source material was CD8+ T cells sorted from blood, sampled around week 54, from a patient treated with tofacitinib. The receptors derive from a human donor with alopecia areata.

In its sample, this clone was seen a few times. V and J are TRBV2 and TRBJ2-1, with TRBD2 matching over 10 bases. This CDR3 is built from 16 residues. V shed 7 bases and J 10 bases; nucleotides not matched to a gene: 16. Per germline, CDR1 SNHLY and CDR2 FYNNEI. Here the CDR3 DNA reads TGTGCCAGCAAAACCTCCTCTAGCGGGGGTGGAGTCGAGCAGTTCTTC. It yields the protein CASKTSSSGGGVEQFF.

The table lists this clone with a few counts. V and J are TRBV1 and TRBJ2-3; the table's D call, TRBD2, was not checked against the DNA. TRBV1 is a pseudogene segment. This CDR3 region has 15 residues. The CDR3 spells CTSSPPTSGGDTQYF. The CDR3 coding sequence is TGCACCAGCAGCCCCCCGACTAGCGGGGGAGATACGCAGTATTTT.

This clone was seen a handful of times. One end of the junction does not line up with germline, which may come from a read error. In DNA, the CDR3 is TGTGCCAGCACCCCGGGGGGCACCGATACGCAGTATTTT. Protein sequence: CASTPGGTDTQYF. This chain uses TRBV6-5 with TRBJ2-3; possible D gene TRBD2, 7 bases. Germline-derived CDR1 and CDR2 are MNHEY and SVGAGI. The CDR3 runs to 13 residues.

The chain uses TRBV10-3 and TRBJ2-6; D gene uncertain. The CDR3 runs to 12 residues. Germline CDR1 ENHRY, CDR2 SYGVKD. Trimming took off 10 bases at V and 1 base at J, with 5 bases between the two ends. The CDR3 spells CATFSGANVLTF. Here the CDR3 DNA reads TGTGCCACCTTTTCTGGGGCCAACGTCCTGACTTTC.

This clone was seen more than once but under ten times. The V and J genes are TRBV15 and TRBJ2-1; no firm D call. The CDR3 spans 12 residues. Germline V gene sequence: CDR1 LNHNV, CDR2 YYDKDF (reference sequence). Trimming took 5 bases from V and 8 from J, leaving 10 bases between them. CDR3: CATSGNDDEQFF. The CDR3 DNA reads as TGTGCCACCAGCGGGAATGATGATGAGCAGTTCTTC.

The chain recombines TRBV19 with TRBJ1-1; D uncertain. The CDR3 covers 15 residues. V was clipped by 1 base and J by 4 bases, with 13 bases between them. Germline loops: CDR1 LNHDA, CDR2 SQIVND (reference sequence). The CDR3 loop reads CASSIARAQTTEAFF. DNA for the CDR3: TGTGCCAGTAGTATAGCGAGGGCCCAGACCACTGAAGCTTTCTTT. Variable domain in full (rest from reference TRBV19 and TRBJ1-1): DGGITQSPKYLFRKEGQNVTLSCEQNLNHDAMYWYRQDPGQGLRLIYYSQIVNDFQKGDIAEGYSVSREKKESFPLTVTSAQKNPTAFYLCASSIARAQTTEAFFGQGTRLTVV.

CDR3: CAISEGYEQYF. DNA of the CDR3: TGTGCCATCAGTGAGGGATACGAGCAGTACTTC. The chain joins TRBV10-3 to TRBJ2-7; D is ambiguous. Germline V gene data show CDR1 as ENHRY and CDR2 as SYGVKD. CDR3 length equals 11 residues. V dropped 2 bases and J dropped 4 bases, with 3 bases sitting between them.

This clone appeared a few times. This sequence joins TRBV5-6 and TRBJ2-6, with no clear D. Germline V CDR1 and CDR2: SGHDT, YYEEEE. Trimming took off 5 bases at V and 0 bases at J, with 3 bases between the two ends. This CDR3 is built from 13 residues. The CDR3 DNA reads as TGTGCCAGCAGACACTCTGGGGCCAACGTCCTGACTTTC. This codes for CASRHSGANVLTF.

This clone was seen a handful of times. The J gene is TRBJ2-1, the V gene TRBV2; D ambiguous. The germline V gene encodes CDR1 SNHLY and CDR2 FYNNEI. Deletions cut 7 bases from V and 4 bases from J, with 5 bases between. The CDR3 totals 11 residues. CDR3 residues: CASTPYNEQFF. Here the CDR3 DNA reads TGTGCCAGCACCCCTTACAATGAGCAGTTCTTC. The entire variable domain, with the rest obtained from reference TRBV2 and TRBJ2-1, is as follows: EPEVTQTPSHQVTQMGQEVILRCVPISNHLYFYWYRQILGQKVEFLVSFYNNEISEKSEIFDDQFSVERPDGSNFTLKIRSTKLEDSAMYFCASTPYNEQFFGPGTRLTVL.

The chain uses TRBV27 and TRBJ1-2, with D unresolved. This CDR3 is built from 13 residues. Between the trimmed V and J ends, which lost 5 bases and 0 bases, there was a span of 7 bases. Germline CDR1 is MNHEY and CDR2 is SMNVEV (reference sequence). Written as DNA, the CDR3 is TGTGCCAGCAGTAACCTAGCTAACTATGGCTACACCTTC. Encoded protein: CASSNLANYGYTF.

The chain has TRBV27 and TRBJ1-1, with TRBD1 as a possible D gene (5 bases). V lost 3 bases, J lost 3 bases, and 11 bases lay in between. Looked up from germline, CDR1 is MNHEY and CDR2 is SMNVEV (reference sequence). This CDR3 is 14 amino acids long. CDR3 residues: CASSLGRADTEAFF. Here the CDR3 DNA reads TGTGCCAGCAGTTTGGGCAGGGCTGACACTGAAGCTTTCTTT.

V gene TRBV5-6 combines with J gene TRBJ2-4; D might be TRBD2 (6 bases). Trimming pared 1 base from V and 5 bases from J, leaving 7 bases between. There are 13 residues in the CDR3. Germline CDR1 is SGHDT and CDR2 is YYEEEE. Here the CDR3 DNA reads TGTGCCAGCAGCTTGCCGGGGGAAAACATTCAGTACTTC. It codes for CASSLPGENIQYF.

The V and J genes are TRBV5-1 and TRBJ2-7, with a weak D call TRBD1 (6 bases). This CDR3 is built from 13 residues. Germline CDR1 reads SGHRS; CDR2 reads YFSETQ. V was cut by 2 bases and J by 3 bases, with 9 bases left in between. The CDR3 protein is CASSFGTNYEQYF. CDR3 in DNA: TGCGCCAGCAGCTTTGGGACAAACTACGAGCAGTACTTC.

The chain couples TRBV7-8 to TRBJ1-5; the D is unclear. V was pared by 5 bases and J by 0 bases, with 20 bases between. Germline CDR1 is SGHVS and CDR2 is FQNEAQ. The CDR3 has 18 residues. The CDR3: CASSGEGGVFYSNQPQHF. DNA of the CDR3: TGTGCCAGCAGCGGGGAGGGAGGAGTGTTCTATAGCAATCAGCCCCAGCATTTT.

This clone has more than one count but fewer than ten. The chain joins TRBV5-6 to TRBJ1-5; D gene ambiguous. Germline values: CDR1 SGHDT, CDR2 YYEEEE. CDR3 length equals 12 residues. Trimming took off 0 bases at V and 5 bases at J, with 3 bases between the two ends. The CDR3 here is CASSLVDQPQHF. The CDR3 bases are TGTGCCAGCAGCTTGGTTGATCAGCCCCAGCATTTT.

Here the CDR3 reads CASSKDRGEYEQYF. CDR3 bases: TGTGCCAGCAGTAAGGACAGGGGGGAATACGAGCAGTACTTC. The genes are TRBV2 and TRBJ2-7; 10 bases match TRBD1. CDR1 SNHLY and CDR2 FYNNEI come from the germline V gene. Trimming at V came to 5 bases and at J to 4 bases, leaving 5 bases not matched to a gene. CDR3 length equals 14 residues.

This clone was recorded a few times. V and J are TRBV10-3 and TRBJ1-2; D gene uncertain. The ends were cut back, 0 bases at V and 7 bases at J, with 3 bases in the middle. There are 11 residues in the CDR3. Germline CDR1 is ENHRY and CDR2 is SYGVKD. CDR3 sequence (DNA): TGTGCCATCAGTGAGTCGATTGGCTACACCTTC. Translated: CAISESIGYTF.

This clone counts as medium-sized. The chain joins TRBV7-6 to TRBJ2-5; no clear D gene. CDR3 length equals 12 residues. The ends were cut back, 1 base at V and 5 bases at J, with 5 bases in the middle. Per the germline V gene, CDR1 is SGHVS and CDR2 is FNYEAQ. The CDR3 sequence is CASSLGLETQYF. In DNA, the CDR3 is TGTGCCAGCAGCTTAGGACTGGAGACCCAGTACTTC.

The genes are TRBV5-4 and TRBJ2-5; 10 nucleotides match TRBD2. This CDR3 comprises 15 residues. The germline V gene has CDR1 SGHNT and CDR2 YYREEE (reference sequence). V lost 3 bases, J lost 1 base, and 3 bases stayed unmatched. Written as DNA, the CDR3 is TGTGCCAGCAGCTACCTAGCGGGGGCCCAAGAGACCCAGTACTTC. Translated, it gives CASSYLAGAQETQYF.

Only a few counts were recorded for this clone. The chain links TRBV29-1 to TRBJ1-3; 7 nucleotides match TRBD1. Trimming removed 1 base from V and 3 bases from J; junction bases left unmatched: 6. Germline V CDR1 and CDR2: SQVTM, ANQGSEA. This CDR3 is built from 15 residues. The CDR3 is CSVEGRQGGGNTIYF. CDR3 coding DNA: TGCAGCGTTGAAGGTCGGCAGGGGGGTGGAAACACCATATATTTT.

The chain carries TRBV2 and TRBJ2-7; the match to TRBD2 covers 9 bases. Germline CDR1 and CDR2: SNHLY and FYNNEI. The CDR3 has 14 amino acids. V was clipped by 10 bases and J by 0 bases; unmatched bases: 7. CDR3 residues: CATERGESSYEQYF. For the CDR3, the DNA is TGTGCCACCGAGCGGGGGGAGAGCTCCTACGAGCAGTACTTC.

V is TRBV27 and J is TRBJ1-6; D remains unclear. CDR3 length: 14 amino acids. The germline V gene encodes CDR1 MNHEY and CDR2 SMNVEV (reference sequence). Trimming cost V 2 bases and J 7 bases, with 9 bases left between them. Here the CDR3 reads CASSLSTANSPLHF. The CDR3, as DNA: TGTGCCAGCAGTTTAAGCACGGCCAATTCACCCCTCCACTTT.

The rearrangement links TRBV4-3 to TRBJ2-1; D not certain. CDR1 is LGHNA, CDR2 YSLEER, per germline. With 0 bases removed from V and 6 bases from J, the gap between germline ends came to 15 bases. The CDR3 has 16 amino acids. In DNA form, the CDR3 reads TGCGCCAGCAGCCAAGACCTTTTCTTAAATGGCAATGAGCAGTTCTTC. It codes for CASSQDLFLNGNEQFF.